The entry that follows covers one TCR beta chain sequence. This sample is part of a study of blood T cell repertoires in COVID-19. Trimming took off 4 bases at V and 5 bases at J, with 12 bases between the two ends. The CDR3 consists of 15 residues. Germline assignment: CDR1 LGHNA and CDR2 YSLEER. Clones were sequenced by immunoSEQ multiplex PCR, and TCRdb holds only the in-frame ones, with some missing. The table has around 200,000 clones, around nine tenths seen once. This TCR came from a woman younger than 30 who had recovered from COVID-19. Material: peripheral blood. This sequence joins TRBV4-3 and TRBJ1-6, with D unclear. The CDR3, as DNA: TGCGCCAGCAGCCGGGCAGGCCGAAATAATTCACCCCTCCACTTT. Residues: CASSRAGRNNSPLHF.